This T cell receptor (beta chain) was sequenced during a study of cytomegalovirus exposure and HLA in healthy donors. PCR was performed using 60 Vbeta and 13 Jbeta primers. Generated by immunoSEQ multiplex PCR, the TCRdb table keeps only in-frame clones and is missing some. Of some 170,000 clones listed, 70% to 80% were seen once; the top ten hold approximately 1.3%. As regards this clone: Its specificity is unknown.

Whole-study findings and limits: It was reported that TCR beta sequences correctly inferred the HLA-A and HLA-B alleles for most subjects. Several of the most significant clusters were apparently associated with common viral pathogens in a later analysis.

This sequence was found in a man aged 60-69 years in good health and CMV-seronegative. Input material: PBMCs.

This CDR3 is CASSSPLRQANTGELFF. CDR3 DNA: TGCGCCAGCAGTAGCCCCCTCCGACAGGCGAACACCGGGGAGCTGTTTTTT. The J gene is TRBJ2-2, the V gene TRBV5-1; maybe TRBD1 (6 bases). The CDR3 is made up of 17 amino acids. Germline-derived CDR1 and CDR2 are SGHRS and YFSETQ. The germline V and J ends were trimmed by 5 bases and 0 bases, with 17 bases remaining between them.